Presented here are 25 T cell receptor beta chains from one specimen sequenced in a study of T cell changes during pregnancy in multiple sclerosis. Measured with immunoSEQ multiplex PCR; TCRdb has only the in-frame clones, and not every one. Of under 60,000 clones listed, about 90% are singletons. The input for sequencing was CD4+ T cells from peripheral blood mononuclear cells, taken after pregnancy. These receptors all come from a female donor with multiple sclerosis, enrolled in a pregnancy study.

V and J are TRBV18 and TRBJ1-2, with unresolved D. The CDR3 totals 14 residues. Germline V gene sequence: CDR1 KGHSH, CDR2 LQKENI. V was trimmed by 3 bases and J by 6 bases, leaving 14 bases between them. The CDR3 region is CASSPGRGRDGYTF. The DNA for the CDR3 is TGTGCCAGCTCACCCGGCCGGGGTCGGGATGGCTACACCTTC.

This chain uses TRBV21-1 with TRBJ1-4; TRBD1 is the table's D call, not checked against the DNA. TRBV21-1 is annotated as a pseudogene. CDR3 size: 21 residues. DNA of the CDR3: TGTGCCAGCAGCAAAGGATCCGCCGGGACAGGGACCAGGGGCGCTAATGAAAAACTGTTTTTT. It is translated as CASSKGSAGTGTRGANEKLFF.

This clone was seen only once. The CDR3 DNA sequence: TGTGCCAGCAGCCCCAGGACTAGCGGATCCTACGAGCAGTACTTC. This translates into CASSPRTSGSYEQYF. The gene calls are TRBV7-6 and TRBJ2-7; TRBD2 matches 10 bases. The ends lost 5 bases at V and 1 base at J; junction bases unmatched: 5. CDR3 size: 15 residues. In germline, CDR1 is SGHVS, CDR2 FNYEAQ.

The genes are TRBV5-1 and TRBJ2-1; 8 nucleotides match TRBD2. The CDR3 runs 13 residues. The germline gives CDR1 SGHRS, CDR2 YFSETQ. J gave up 8 bases and V 7 bases, and 8 bases lay outside the gene matches. This chain's CDR3 is CASETGLADEQFF. The DNA of the CDR3 is TGCGCCAGCGAAACTGGACTAGCAGATGAGCAGTTCTTC.

The V gene is TRBV11-2, the J gene TRBJ2-2; D unclear. Per the germline V gene, CDR1 is SGHAT and CDR2 is FQNNGV. The V end was cut by 1 base, the J end by 2 bases, with 5 bases between. The CDR3 covers 14 residues. This CDR3 reads CASSLAFNTGELFF. DNA of the CDR3: TGTGCCAGCAGCTTAGCCTTTAACACCGGGGAGCTGTTTTTT.

This rearrangement joins TRBV6-6 to TRBJ1-1; 9 bases are shared with TRBD1. The CDR3 runs to 15 residues. Germline V gene sequence: CDR1 MNHNY, CDR2 SVGAGI (reference sequence). The junction had 6 bases not matched to a gene; V was cut back by 6 bases and J by 1 base. The CDR3 DNA reads as TGTGCCAGCAGCCAACCGGGACAGGGGAACACTGAAGCTTTCTTT. Translating gives CASSQPGQGNTEAFF.

This rearrangement joins TRBV5-8 to TRBJ2-5; 7 bases are a match to TRBD1. The CDR3 covers 13 residues. The V gene's germline CDR1 is SGHTS and CDR2 YDEGEE. Germline trimming cut 4 bases from V and 5 bases from J; bases unmatched to any gene: 5. The DNA of the CDR3 is TGTGCCAGCAGCCGGGACAGAGGCGAGACCCAGTACTTC. This encodes CASSRDRGETQYF.

The chain employs TRBV4-3 and TRBJ1-2, with TRBD1 identical over 7 bases. Per germline, CDR1 LGHNA and CDR2 YSLEER. The CDR3 extends over 14 amino acids. Trimming removed 1 base from V and 8 bases from J; junction bases left unmatched: 7. The CDR3 DNA reads as TGCGCCAGCAGCCAAGGGGTTAGGACAGGAGGCTACACCTTC. This translates into CASSQGVRTGGYTF.

The CDR3, as DNA: TGTGCCAGCAGTGTTTTGGCGGGAGGAGTAAATGAGCAGTTCTTC. Translated: CASSVLAGGVNEQFF. The chain couples TRBV6-1 to TRBJ2-1, with 8 bases that match TRBD2. Germline values: CDR1 MNHNS, CDR2 SASEGT. The junction had 9 bases not matched to a gene; V was cut back by 4 bases and J by 7 bases. This CDR3 is built from 15 residues.

V and J are TRBV28 and TRBJ2-7; tentatively, D is TRBD2 (6 bases). The CDR3 runs 14 residues. The V end lost 5 bases, the J end lost 2 bases, and 13 bases lay between the germline ends. Germline CDR1 and CDR2: MDHEN and SYDVKM. The DNA of the CDR3 is TGTGCCAGCAGTCTAGGTTGGGGGGCCTACGAGCAGTACTTC. Residues: CASSLGWGAYEQYF.

V and J are TRBV9 and TRBJ2-2; D is perhaps TRBD2 (5 bases). The CDR3 contains 16 residues. Trimming stripped 3 bases from V and 5 bases from J, with 17 bases between. The V gene's germline CDR1 is SGDLS and CDR2 YYNGEE. The CDR3 protein is CASSATSSRGTGELFF. The DNA of the CDR3 is TGTGCCAGCAGCGCAACGTCCTCCCGGGGTACCGGGGAGCTGTTTTTT. Variable domain in full (rest from reference TRBV9 and TRBJ2-2): DSGVTQTPKHLITATGQRVTLRCSPRSGDLSVYWYQQSLDQGLQFLIQYYNGEERAKGNILERFSAQQFPDLHSELNLSSLELGDSALYFCASSATSSRGTGELFFGEGSRLTVL.

This clone was counted once. The J gene is TRBJ2-1, the V gene TRBV6-1; D possibly corresponds to TRBD2 (6 bases). This CDR3 comprises 14 residues. Trimming shortened V by 4 bases and J by 3 bases, and 10 bases separated the two germline ends. CDR1 is MNHNS, CDR2 SASEGT, per germline. CDR3 loop: CASSVREIYNEQFF. The DNA for the CDR3 is TGTGCCAGCAGTGTGCGGGAAATCTACAATGAGCAGTTCTTC.

This chain uses TRBV4-3 with TRBJ2-1, with 12 bases matching TRBD2. The germline V gene encodes CDR1 LGHNA and CDR2 YSLEER. The V gene end was trimmed by 4 bases and the J gene end by 5 bases; junction bases not matched to a gene: 9. The CDR3 consists of 17 residues. The CDR3 nucleotides read TGCGCCAGCAGCCGACGGCCGGGACTAGCGGGCCACAATGAGCAGTTCTTC. Amino acid sequence: CASSRRPGLAGHNEQFF.

The V gene is TRBV5-5, the J gene TRBJ1-2, with TRBD1 matching 9 bases. The CDR3 has 14 residues. The germline V gene encodes CDR1 SGHKS and CDR2 YYEKEE (reference sequence). Unmatched junction bases numbered 9, after V lost 4 bases and J lost 8 bases. CDR3 loop: CASSRPTGGQGYTF. CDR3 DNA sequence: TGTGCCAGCAGCCGACCTACAGGGGGCCAAGGCTACACCTTC.

This sequence joins TRBV7-9 and TRBJ1-2, with no clear D. CDR1 is SEHNR and CDR2 is FQNEAQ in the germline V gene (reference sequence). This CDR3 is built from 13 residues. Trimming took off 5 bases at V and 2 bases at J, with 9 bases between the two ends. CDR3 DNA sequence: TGTGCCAGCAGCGAGTCTAGGAACTATGGCTACACCTTC. Amino acid sequence: CASSESRNYGYTF.

In its sample, this clone was seen once. The gene calls are TRBV5-4 and TRBJ2-2, with 11 bases identical to TRBD2. The V gene end was trimmed by 0 bases and the J gene end by 1 base; junction bases not matched to a gene: 2. The CDR3 loop spans 17 amino acids. Germline V gene sequence: CDR1 SGHNT, CDR2 YYREEE (reference sequence). CDR3 in amino acids: CASSLELAGGNTGELFF. DNA of the CDR3: TGTGCCAGCAGCTTGGAGCTAGCGGGAGGGAACACCGGGGAGCTGTTTTTT.

The chain carries TRBV19 and TRBJ1-4; 9 positions match TRBD1. Trimming at V came to 6 bases and at J to 8 bases, leaving 4 bases not matched to a gene. Germline V gives CDR1 LNHDA, CDR2 SQIVND (reference sequence). This CDR3 has 13 amino acids. CDR3 loop: CASRQGAQEKLFF. The CDR3 nucleotides read TGTGCCAGTAGACAGGGGGCCCAAGAAAAACTGTTTTTT.

The rearrangement links TRBV5-4 to TRBJ2-7, with 9 bases fitting TRBD1. From germline, CDR1 is SGHNT and CDR2 YYREEE (reference sequence). The CDR3 spans 14 residues. V gave up 4 bases and J gave up 5 bases; unmatched junction bases: 7. In DNA form, the CDR3 reads TGTGCCAGCAGCCCGGGACAGGGTAGGGACGAGCAGTACTTC. It translates to CASSPGQGRDEQYF.

A single count supports this clone. CDR3 in amino acids: CASSFGAGYEQYF. The DNA for the CDR3 is TGTGCCAGCAGCTTTGGGGCAGGCTACGAGCAGTACTTC. This sequence joins TRBV7-9 and TRBJ2-7, with a tentative D call TRBD1 (5 bases). V was shortened by 3 bases and J by 3 bases, with 9 bases between the two germline ends. Per the germline V gene, CDR1 is SEHNR and CDR2 is FQNEAQ (reference sequence). This CDR3 region has 13 residues. Drawing the rest from reference TRBV7-9 and TRBJ2-7, the complete variable domain is DTGVSQNPRHKITKRGQNVTFRCDPISEHNRLYWYRQTLGQGPEFLTYFQNEAQLEKSRLLSDRFSAERPKGSFSTLEIQRTEQGDSAMYLCASSFGAGYEQYFGPGTRLTVT.

J is TRBJ1-1 and V is TRBV19; D gene ambiguous. Looked up from germline, CDR1 is LNHDA and CDR2 is SQIVND (reference sequence). CDR3 length: 17 amino acids. The V and J ends lost 3 bases and 1 base respectively, with 18 bases between them. In DNA form, the CDR3 reads TGTGCCAGTAGTATGAGAACCCCCTCCTTATCGAACACTGAAGCTTTCTTT. Its translation is CASSMRTPSLSNTEAFF.

This clone showed up just once. The V call is TRBV5-1, the J call TRBJ2-5, with TRBD2 matching over 9 bases. Germline-derived CDR1 and CDR2 are SGHRS and YFSETQ. The CDR3 length is 15 residues. V lost 4 bases, J lost 3 bases, and 7 bases stayed unmatched. CDR3 coding DNA: TGCGCCAGCAGCGTCAGCGGGAGGATGGAAGAGACCCAGTACTTC. Translation: CASSVSGRMEETQYF.

The CDR3 DNA is TGTGCCAGCAGTAAGCCCGGGACTACTACCGGGGAGCTGTTTTTT. This translates into CASSKPGTTTGELFF. The chain carries TRBV28 and TRBJ2-2; 7 bases agree with TRBD2. The germline V gene encodes CDR1 MDHEN and CDR2 SYDVKM. J was trimmed by 5 bases and V by 5 bases; bases with no gene match: 8. The CDR3 loop spans 15 amino acids.

This clone was counted a single time. The chain recombines TRBV5-1 with TRBJ2-5; 7 positions match TRBD2. Germline trimming cut 0 bases from V and 3 bases from J; bases unmatched to any gene: 8. Germline loops: CDR1 SGHRS, CDR2 YFSETQ. The length of the CDR3 is 16 residues. The DNA for the CDR3 is TGCGCCAGCAGCTTGGTGTCGGCTAGCGGAAAAGAGACCCAGTACTTC. This translates into CASSLVSASGKETQYF.

This rearrangement joins TRBV7-3 to TRBJ2-2; TRBD1 matches at 7 bases. Germline V gene sequence: CDR1 SGHTA, CDR2 FQGTGA. V was pared by 2 bases and J by 0 bases, with 3 bases of the junction left unmatched. The CDR3 is 16 residues long. The CDR3 DNA follows: TGTGCCAGCAGCTTAGTTGGGACAGCGAACACCGGGGAGCTGTTTTTT. Translating gives CASSLVGTANTGELFF.

The V call is TRBV11-1, the J call TRBJ2-2, with TRBD2 matching 7 bases. CDR3 length equals 14 residues. V gave up 3 bases and J gave up 6 bases; unmatched junction bases: 4. The V gene's germline CDR1 is SGHAT and CDR2 FQDESV (reference sequence). CDR3 nucleotide sequence: TGTGCCAGCAGCTTGGGACTAAGCTCCGGGGAGCTGTTTTTT. It encodes CASSLGLSSGELFF. The complete variable domain, with remaining parts taken from reference TRBV11-1 and TRBJ2-2, reads EAEVAQSPRYKITEKSQAVAFWCDPISGHATLYWYRQILGQGPELLVQFQDESVVDDSQLPKDRFSAERLKGVDSTLKIQPAELGDSAMYLCASSLGLSSGELFFGEGSRLTVL.